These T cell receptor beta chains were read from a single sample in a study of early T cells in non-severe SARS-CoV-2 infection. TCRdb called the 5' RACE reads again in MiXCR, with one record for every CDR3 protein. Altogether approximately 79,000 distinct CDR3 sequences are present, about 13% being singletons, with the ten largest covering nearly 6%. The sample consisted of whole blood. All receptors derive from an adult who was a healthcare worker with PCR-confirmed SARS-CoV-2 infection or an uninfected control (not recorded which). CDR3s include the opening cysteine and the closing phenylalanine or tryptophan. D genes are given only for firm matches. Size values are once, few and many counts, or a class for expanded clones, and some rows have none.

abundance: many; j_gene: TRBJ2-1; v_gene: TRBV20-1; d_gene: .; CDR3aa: CSARDPGSYYNEQFF; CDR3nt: TGCAGTGCAAGAGACCCGGGATCCTACTACAATGAGCAGTTCTTC
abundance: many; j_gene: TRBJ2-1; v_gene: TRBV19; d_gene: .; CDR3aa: CASSTRVGLNEQFF; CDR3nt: TGTGCCAGTAGTACAAGGGTAGGCCTCAATGAGCAGTTCTTC
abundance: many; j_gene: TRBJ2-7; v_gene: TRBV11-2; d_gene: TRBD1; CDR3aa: CASSVDRGQHEQYF; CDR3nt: TGTGCCAGCAGCGTAGACAGGGGGCAGCACGAGCAGTACTTC
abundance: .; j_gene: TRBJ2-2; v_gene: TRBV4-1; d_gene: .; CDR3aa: CASSPGRARTGELFF; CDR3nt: TGCGCCAGCAGCCCAGGTCGGGCGAGAACCGGGGAGCTGTTTTTT
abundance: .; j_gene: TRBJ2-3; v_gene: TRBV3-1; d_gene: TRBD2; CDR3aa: CASSMREGTQYF; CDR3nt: TGTGCCAGCAGCATGAGGGAGGGTACGCAGTATTTT
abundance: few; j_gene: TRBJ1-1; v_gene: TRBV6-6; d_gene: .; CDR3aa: CASSYVGGDDTEAFF; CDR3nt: TGTGCCAGCAGTTATGTAGGGGGGGACGACACTGAAGCTTTCTTT
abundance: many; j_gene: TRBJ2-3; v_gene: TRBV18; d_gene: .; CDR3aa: CASSPTQWPSTDTQYF; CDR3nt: TGTGCCAGCTCACCAACTCAGTGGCCTTCCACAGATACGCAGTATTTT
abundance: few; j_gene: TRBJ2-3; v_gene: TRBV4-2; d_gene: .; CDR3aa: CASSQSVGDTQYF; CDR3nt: TGTGCCAGCAGCCAATCAGTAGGAGATACGCAGTATTTT
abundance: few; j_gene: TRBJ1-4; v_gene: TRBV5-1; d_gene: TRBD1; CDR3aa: CASSSTGANEKLFF; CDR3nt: TGCGCCAGCAGTTCGACAGGGGCTAATGAAAAACTGTTTTTT
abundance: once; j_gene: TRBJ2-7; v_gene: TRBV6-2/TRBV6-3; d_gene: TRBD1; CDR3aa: CASRTGGSYEQYF; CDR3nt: TGTGCCAGCCGGACAGGGGGCTCCTACGAGCAGTACTTC
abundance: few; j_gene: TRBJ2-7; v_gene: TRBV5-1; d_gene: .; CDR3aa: CASSLGYSAVEQYF; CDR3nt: TGCGCCAGCAGCTTGGGGTACTCGGCGGTCGAGCAGTACTTC
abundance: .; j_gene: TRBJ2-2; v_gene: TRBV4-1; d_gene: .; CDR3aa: CASSLRTVNTGELFF; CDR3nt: TGCGCCAGCAGCCTCAGGACGGTGAACACCGGGGAGCTGTTTTTT
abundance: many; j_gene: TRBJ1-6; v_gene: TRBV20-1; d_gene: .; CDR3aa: CSARDTSGTYNSPLHF; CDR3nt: TGCAGTGCTAGAGACACCTCCGGGACATACAATTCACCCCTCCACTTT
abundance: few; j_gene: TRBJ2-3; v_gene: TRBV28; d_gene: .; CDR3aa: CASRPSRYTDTQYF; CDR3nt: TGTGCCAGCAGACCTAGCCGATACACAGATACGCAGTATTTT
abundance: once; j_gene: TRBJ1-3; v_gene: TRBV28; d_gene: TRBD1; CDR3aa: CASTYTGGGNTIYF; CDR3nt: TGTGCCAGCACCTACACAGGGGGTGGAAACACCATATATTTT
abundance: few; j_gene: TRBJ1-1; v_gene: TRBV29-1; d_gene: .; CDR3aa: CSVVEGYGAFF; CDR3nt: TGCAGCGTTGTAGAAGGATACGGAGCTTTCTTT
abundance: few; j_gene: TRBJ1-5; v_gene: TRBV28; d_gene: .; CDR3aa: CASSLGGSNQPQHF; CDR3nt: TGTGCCAGCAGTTTAGGGGGTAGCAATCAGCCCCAGCATTTT
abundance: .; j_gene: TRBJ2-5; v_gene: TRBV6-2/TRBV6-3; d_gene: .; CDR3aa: CASSFDVSGETQYF; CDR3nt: TGTGCCAGCAGTTTCGACGTTAGCGGAGAGACCCAGTACTTC
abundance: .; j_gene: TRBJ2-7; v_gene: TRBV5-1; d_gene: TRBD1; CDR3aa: CASSAQGANSYEQYF; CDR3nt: TGCGCCAGCAGCGCACAGGGGGCCAACTCCTACGAGCAGTACTTC
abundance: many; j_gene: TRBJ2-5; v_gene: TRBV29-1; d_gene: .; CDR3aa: CSVEISGVETQYF; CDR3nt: TGCAGCGTTGAAATTTCAGGGGTAGAGACCCAGTACTTC
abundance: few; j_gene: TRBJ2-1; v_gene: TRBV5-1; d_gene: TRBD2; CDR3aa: CASSRILAGDWGEQFF; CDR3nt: TGCGCCAGCAGCCGGATACTAGCGGGGGATTGGGGTGAGCAGTTCTTC
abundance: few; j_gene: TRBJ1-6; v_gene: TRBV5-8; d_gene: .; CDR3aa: CASSPRYPLHF; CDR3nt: TGTGCCAGCAGCCCCCGTTATCCCCTCCACTTT
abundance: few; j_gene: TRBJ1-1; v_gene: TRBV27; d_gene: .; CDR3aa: CASSLRIPLGNTEAFF; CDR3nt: TGTGCCAGCAGTTTAAGAATACCGCTGGGGAACACTGAAGCTTTCTTT
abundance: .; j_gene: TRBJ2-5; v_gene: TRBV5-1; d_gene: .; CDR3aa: CASSLWATAGETQYF; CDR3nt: TGCGCCAGCAGCTTGTGGGCCACCGCTGGGGAGACCCAGTACTTC
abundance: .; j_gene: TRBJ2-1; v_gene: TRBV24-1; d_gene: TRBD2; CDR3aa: CATSDLWAGGSYNEQFF; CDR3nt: TGTGCCACCAGTGATTTATGGGCGGGAGGGTCCTACAATGAGCAGTTCTTC
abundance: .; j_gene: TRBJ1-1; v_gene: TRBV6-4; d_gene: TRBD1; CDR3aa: CASRGQGDTEAFF; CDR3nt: TGTGCCAGCCGTGGACAGGGGGACACTGAAGCTTTCTTT